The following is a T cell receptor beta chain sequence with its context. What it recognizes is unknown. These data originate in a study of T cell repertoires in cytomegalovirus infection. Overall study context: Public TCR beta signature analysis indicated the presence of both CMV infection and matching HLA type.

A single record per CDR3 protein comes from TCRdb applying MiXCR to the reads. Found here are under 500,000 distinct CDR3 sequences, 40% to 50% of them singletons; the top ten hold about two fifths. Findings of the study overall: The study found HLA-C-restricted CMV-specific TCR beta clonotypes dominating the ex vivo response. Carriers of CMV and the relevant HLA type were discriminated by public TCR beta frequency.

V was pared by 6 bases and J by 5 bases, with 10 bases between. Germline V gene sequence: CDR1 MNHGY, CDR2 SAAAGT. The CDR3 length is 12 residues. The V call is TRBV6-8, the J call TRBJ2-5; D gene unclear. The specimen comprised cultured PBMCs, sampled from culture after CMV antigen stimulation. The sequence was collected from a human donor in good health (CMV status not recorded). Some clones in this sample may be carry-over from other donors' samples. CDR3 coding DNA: TGTGCCAGCAGGAAAGACATCGAGACCCAGTACTTC. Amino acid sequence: CASRKDIETQYF.